The 29 T cell receptor beta chains below all came from one sample that was sequenced in a study of OX40 agonist ivuxolimab in advanced cancers. Method: immunoSEQ multiplex PCR; TCRdb's copy keeps in-frame clones and lacks some. The table lists under 75,000 clones, around 90% of them singletons. Material: CD4+ or CD8+ T cells sorted from blood, obtained in a trial of the OX40 agonist ivuxolimab. All receptors derive from an adult with an advanced solid tumor such as melanoma, head and neck, liver or kidney cancer.

Note on this clone: The same CDR3 arises from other DNA sequences in this sample as well. The chain links TRBV9 to TRBJ1-5; D might be TRBD1 (5 bases). The CDR3 totals 15 residues. The ends were cut back, 5 bases at V and 3 bases at J, with 15 bases in the middle. The germline CDR1 and CDR2 sequences are SGDLS and YYNGEE. Here the CDR3 DNA reads TGTGCCAGCAGTGCAGGAGGGACGAACAATCAGCCCCAGCATTTT. Translating it yields CASSAGGTNNQPQHF.

The rearrangement uses TRBV4-2 and TRBJ2-2, with TRBD2 identical over 11 bases. In germline, CDR1 is LGHNA, CDR2 YNFKEQ. V dropped 0 bases and J dropped 5; count of bases not matched to a gene: 5. The CDR3 is 17 amino acids. The chain's CDR3 is CASSQELAGVGTGELFF. CDR3 nucleotide sequence: TGTGCCAGCAGCCAAGAACTAGCGGGAGTCGGAACCGGGGAGCTGTTTTTT.

This sequence joins TRBV5-1 and TRBJ2-1; no definite D call. CDR3 length equals 17 residues. V dropped 0 bases and J dropped 2 bases, with 15 bases sitting between them. The germline gives CDR1 SGHRS, CDR2 YFSETQ. DNA of the CDR3: TGCGCCAGCAGCTTGGGACCAGGAGCTGACCCCTACAATGAGCAGTTCTTC. Its protein is CASSLGPGADPYNEQFF.

This chain connects TRBV7-3 to TRBJ2-1; 15 bases map to TRBD2. The V segment lost 6 bases and the J segment 2 bases; nucleotides outside the gene matches: 8. Germline loops: CDR1 SGHTA, CDR2 FQGTGA. The CDR3 covers 18 residues. CDR3 DNA: TGTGCCAGCAGGCGCGGACTAGCGGGAGGGACCGCCTACAATGAGCAGTTCTTC. It is translated as CASRRGLAGGTAYNEQFF. The variable domain in full, completed from reference TRBV7-3 and TRBJ2-1, reads GAGVSQTPSNKVTEKGKYVELRCDPISGHTALYWYRQSLGQGPEFLIYFQGTGAADDSGLPNDRFFAVRPEGSVSTLKIQRTERGDSAVYLCASRRGLAGGTAYNEQFFGPGTRLTVL.

The chain recombines TRBV25-1 with TRBJ1-4; no clear D. CDR3 length: 15 residues. CDR1 MGHDK and CDR2 SYGVNS come from the germline V gene. The V and J ends lost 3 bases and 2 bases respectively, with 10 bases between them. The CDR3 DNA follows: TGTGCCAGCAGTGAGTCAGTAGGGACTAATGAAAAACTGTTTTTT. Protein: CASSESVGTNEKLFF. The full variable domain, with the rest looked up from reference TRBV25-1 and TRBJ1-4, is EADIYQTPRYLVIGTGKKITLECSQTMGHDKMYWYQQDPGMELHLIHYSYGVNSTEKGDLSSESTVSRIRTEHFPLTLESARPSHTSQYLCASSESVGTNEKLFFGSGTQLSVL.

The rearrangement links TRBV29-1 to TRBJ2-2, with D unresolved. Germline values: CDR1 SQVTM, CDR2 ANQGSEA. This CDR3 region has 13 residues. V was shortened by 5 bases and J by 0 bases, with 7 bases between the two germline ends. The CDR3 protein is CSVPTPNTGELFF. Here the CDR3 DNA reads TGCAGCGTTCCGACCCCGAACACCGGGGAGCTGTTTTTT.

This clone was seen only a few times. The chain joins TRBV27 to TRBJ1-1; unclear D gene. In germline, CDR1 is MNHEY, CDR2 SMNVEV (reference sequence). CDR3 size: 14 residues. Between the trimmed V and J ends, which lost 3 bases and 0 bases, there was a span of 8 bases. For the CDR3, the DNA is TGTGCCAGCAGTTTGGCACCCGTGAACACTGAAGCTTTCTTT. Its translation is CASSLAPVNTEAFF.

CDR3 in amino acids: CASSPRLATFVDTQYF. DNA for the CDR3: TGTGCCAGTAGTCCCCGACTAGCTACTTTTGTAGATACGCAGTATTTT. The chain recombines TRBV19 with TRBJ2-3; 7 positions agree with TRBD2. Germline V gene lookup returns CDR1 LNHDA and CDR2 SQIVND (reference sequence). The CDR3 spans 16 residues. The trim removed 5 bases at V and 5 bases at J, leaving 13 bases unmatched.

The CDR3 nucleotides are TGTGCCAGTAGTATGGAGGGAACCGGGGAGCTGTTTTTT. Translated: CASSMEGTGELFF. The chain joins TRBV19 to TRBJ2-2, with D possibly matching TRBD2 (6 bases). The CDR3 consists of 13 residues. Germline V gene lookup returns CDR1 LNHDA and CDR2 SQIVND (reference sequence). V lost 3 bases and J 5 bases, leaving 7 bases between the germline ends.

In the case of this clone: At one end the junction does not follow the germline gene, possibly because of a read error. DNA of the CDR3: TGTGTCAGCAGTGAAGTGTCATCTAGCAATCAGCCCCAGCATTTT. Translating gives CVSSEVSSSNQPQHF. The chain is built from TRBV6-1 and TRBJ1-5; D not certain. The CDR3 spans 15 residues. Germline CDR1 MNHNS, CDR2 SASEGT.

V usage is TRBV6-6 and J usage is TRBJ1-1; D call uncertain. CDR3 length: 12 residues. Germline lookup yields CDR1 MNHNY and CDR2 SVGAGI (reference sequence). Trimming removed 6 bases at V and 4 bases at J, with 9 bases between. CDR3 nucleotide sequence: TGTGCCAGCAGCCCTAGGGCCACTGAAGCTTTCTTT. It yields the protein CASSPRATEAFF.

The rearrangement joins TRBV4-1 to TRBJ2-3, with D possibly called TRBD1 or TRBD2 (6 bases each). The CDR3 is 14 residues long. V was trimmed by 4 bases and J by 1 base, leaving 9 bases between them. Germline V gene sequence: CDR1 MGHRA, CDR2 YSYEKL. The CDR3 spells CASSPGGRTDTQYF. CDR3 DNA: TGCGCCAGCAGCCCCGGGGGCCGCACAGATACGCAGTATTTT.

This chain uses TRBV11-2 with TRBJ2-2; D is unclear. Deletions cut 1 base from V and 6 bases from J, with 6 bases between. This CDR3 contains 13 residues. Germline CDR1 SGHAT, CDR2 FQNNGV. CDR3 residues: CASSLGVPGELFF. The CDR3 nucleotides are TGTGCCAGCAGCTTAGGAGTTCCCGGGGAGCTGTTTTTT.

The chain couples TRBV11-2 to TRBJ1-1; D is perhaps TRBD1 (5 bases). CDR1 and CDR2 (germline): SGHAT, FQNNGV. V was pared by 2 bases and J by 1 base, with 11 bases between. CDR3 length equals 15 residues. The CDR3 is CASSLLQATNTEAFF. The CDR3 nucleotides are TGTGCCAGCAGCTTACTACAGGCGACGAACACTGAAGCTTTCTTT.

The chain joins TRBV27 to TRBJ2-5, with D tentatively TRBD2 (6 bases). The better agreement between TRBJ2-7 and the DNA end casts doubt on the J call. This CDR3 contains 14 residues. Germline assignment: CDR1 MNHEY and CDR2 SMNVEV (reference sequence). CDR3 bases: TGTGCCAGCAGTTTGGGGGGTGCACCCTACGAGCAGTACTTC. Translation: CASSLGGAPYEQYF.

The chain joins TRBV27 to TRBJ2-1; 7 bases match TRBD2. CDR1 is MNHEY and CDR2 is SMNVEV in the germline V gene (reference sequence). CDR3 length: 13 residues. After removal of 9 bases from V and 7 bases from J, the junction contained 9 bases not matched to a gene. This CDR3 is CASKSLAENEQFF. In DNA, the CDR3 is TGTGCCAGTAAATCCCTAGCGGAAAATGAGCAGTTCTTC.

The J gene is TRBJ2-1, the V gene TRBV5-4; 9 bases are shared with TRBD2. The CDR3 contains 15 residues. Germline CDR1 and CDR2: SGHNT and YYREEE (reference sequence). J lost 8 bases, V lost 2 bases, and 8 bases had no gene match. The CDR3 DNA is TGTGCCAGCAGCTTAGCGGGACTAGCTGGGGATGAGCAGTTCTTC. It encodes CASSLAGLAGDEQFF.

V and J are TRBV28 and TRBJ1-1; possibly TRBD1 for D (5 bases). Trimming shortened V by 2 bases and J by 1 base, and 20 bases separated the two germline ends. Germline V CDR1 and CDR2: MDHEN, SYDVKM. This CDR3 contains 18 residues. The DNA for the CDR3 is TGTGCCAGCAGTTTAGAGATTGGCGAGGGACGCCGGAACACTGAAGCTTTCTTT. Residues: CASSLEIGEGRRNTEAFF. The entire variable domain, with the rest obtained from reference TRBV28 and TRBJ1-1, is as follows: DVKVTQSSRYLVKRTGEKVFLECVQDMDHENMFWYRQDPGLGLRLIYFSYDVKMKEKGDIPEGYSVSREKKERFSLILESASTNQTSMYLCASSLEIGEGRRNTEAFFGQGTRLTVV.

This chain connects TRBV6-5 to TRBJ2-5; D unresolved. The CDR3 totals 15 residues. Trimming took off 8 bases at V and 1 base at J, with 17 bases between the two ends. The germline CDR1 and CDR2 sequences are MNHEY and SVGAGI. The CDR3 DNA sequence: TGTGCCAGCTCCCTGACTCTATCACCCCAAGAGACCCAGTACTTC. It specifies CASSLTLSPQETQYF.

The chain has TRBV28 and TRBJ2-2; D not certain. V was pared by 2 bases and J by 2 bases, with 6 bases between. This CDR3 comprises 14 residues. Per the germline V gene, CDR1 is MDHEN and CDR2 is SYDVKM. CDR3 DNA sequence: TGTGCCAGCAGTTTAGTCCAAAACACCGGGGAGCTGTTTTTT. It encodes CASSLVQNTGELFF.

For this clone: This sample also contains other DNA sequences that code for the same CDR3. The genes are TRBV5-4 and TRBJ1-1; no clear D. The V end lost 2 bases, the J end lost 4 bases, and 15 bases lay between the germline ends. The CDR3 totals 15 residues. Looked up from germline, CDR1 is SGHNT and CDR2 is YYREEE (reference sequence). Here the CDR3 reads CASSFKVKGGTEAFF. CDR3 nucleotides: TGTGCCAGCAGCTTCAAAGTTAAGGGTGGCACTGAAGCTTTCTTT. The full variable domain, with the rest looked up from reference TRBV5-4 and TRBJ1-1, is ETGVTQSPTHLIKTRGQQVTLRCSSQSGHNTVSWYQQALGQGPQFIFQYYREEENGRGNFPPRFSGLQFPNYSSELNVNALELDDSALYLCASSFKVKGGTEAFFGQGTRLTVV.

The rearrangement joins TRBV6-6 to TRBJ1-5; possibly TRBD1 for D (6 bases). The germline CDR1 and CDR2 sequences are MNHNY and SVGAGI (reference sequence). This CDR3 is 13 amino acids long. V gave up 5 bases and J gave up 6 bases, with 11 bases separating them. As DNA, the CDR3 is TGTGCCAGCAGTAACAGGGTTTTTCAGCCCCAGCATTTT. Its protein product is CASSNRVFQPQHF.

The V and J genes are TRBV28 and TRBJ2-7; D is perhaps TRBD1 (5 bases). Trimming stripped 6 bases from V and 5 bases from J, with 14 bases between. CDR1 is MDHEN and CDR2 is SYDVKM in the germline V gene. The CDR3 length is 13 residues. The CDR3 spells CASRSTAKDEQYF. The CDR3, as DNA: TGTGCCAGCAGGTCGACAGCAAAAGACGAGCAGTACTTC. The full variable domain, completed using reference TRBV28 and TRBJ2-7, is DVKVTQSSRYLVKRTGEKVFLECVQDMDHENMFWYRQDPGLGLRLIYFSYDVKMKEKGDIPEGYSVSREKKERFSLILESASTNQTSMYLCASRSTAKDEQYFGPGTRLTVT.

This clone was seen only once. The rearrangement links TRBV10-3 to TRBJ2-1; TRBD1 or TRBD2 may be the D gene (5 bases each). The germline V gene encodes CDR1 ENHRY and CDR2 SYGVKD. V was clipped by 5 bases and J by 7 bases, with 18 bases between them. The CDR3 runs to 15 residues. The CDR3: CAISNTGTPMNEQFF. Here the CDR3 DNA reads TGTGCCATCAGTAATACCGGGACCCCCATGAATGAGCAGTTCTTC.

The chain is built from TRBV19 and TRBJ1-5, with 11 bases identical to TRBD1. This CDR3 region has 14 residues. The V gene end was trimmed by 8 bases and the J gene end by 9 bases; junction bases not matched to a gene: 9. Germline lookup yields CDR1 LNHDA and CDR2 SQIVND (reference sequence). For the CDR3, the DNA is TGTGCCAGTCCCCGGGACAGGGGGTTTCGGCCCCAGCATTTT. Its translation is CASPRDRGFRPQHF.

This chain uses TRBV6-5 with TRBJ1-2; D is ambiguous. Germline assignment: CDR1 MNHEY and CDR2 SVGAGI. This CDR3 is 11 amino acids long. Trimming left V 6 bases short and J 7 bases short, with 9 bases between. The CDR3 here is CASRGLGGYTF. The CDR3 DNA is TGTGCCAGCAGGGGTCTTGGTGGCTACACCTTC.

V is TRBV30 and J is TRBJ2-7, with D hard to call. Trimming stripped 8 bases from V and 6 bases from J, with 14 bases between. CDR3 length: 11 amino acids. CDR1 is GTSNPN and CDR2 is SVGIG in the germline V gene (reference sequence). The DNA for the CDR3 is TGTGCCGTCAATCGCGGCGGCGAGCAGTACTTC. Its protein product is CAVNRGGEQYF.

The chain joins TRBV10-3 to TRBJ2-3, with unresolved D. The CDR3 has 13 amino acids. Trimming removed 0 bases at V and 3 bases at J, with 4 bases between. Germline assignment: CDR1 ENHRY and CDR2 SYGVKD. Written as DNA, the CDR3 is TGTGCCATCAGTGAGTCAGGGACAGATACGCAGTATTTT. It specifies CAISESGTDTQYF.

The sample holds a few counts of this clone. The rearrangement links TRBV27 to TRBJ2-7; D possibly corresponds to TRBD2 (6 bases). V lost 5 bases and J lost 3, with 20 bases in between. This CDR3 region has 16 residues. CDR1 is MNHEY, CDR2 SMNVEV, per germline (reference sequence). In DNA form, the CDR3 reads TGTGCCAGCAGTCCATTTAAAACGGGACTCTTCTACGAGCAGTACTTC. Translation gives CASSPFKTGLFYEQYF.